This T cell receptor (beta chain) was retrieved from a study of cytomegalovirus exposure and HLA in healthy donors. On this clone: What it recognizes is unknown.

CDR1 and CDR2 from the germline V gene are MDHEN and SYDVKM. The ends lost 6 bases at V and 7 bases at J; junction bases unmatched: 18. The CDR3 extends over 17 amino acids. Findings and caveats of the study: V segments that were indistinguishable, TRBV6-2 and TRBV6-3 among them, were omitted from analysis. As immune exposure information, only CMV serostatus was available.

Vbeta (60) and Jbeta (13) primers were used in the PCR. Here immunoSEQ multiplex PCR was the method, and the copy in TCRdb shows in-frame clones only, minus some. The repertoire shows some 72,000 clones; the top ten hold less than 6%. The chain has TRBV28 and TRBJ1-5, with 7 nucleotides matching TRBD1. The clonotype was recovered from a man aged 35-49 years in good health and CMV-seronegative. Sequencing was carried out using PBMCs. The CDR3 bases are TGTGCCAGCAGACTTCCAACCATGACAGGGAAAGGACAGCCCCAGCATTTT. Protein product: CASRLPTMTGKGQPQHF.